Following are 26 T cell receptor beta chains from one sample sequenced in a study of blood T cells in healthy people across ages. Then a second PCR, running about 6 to 12 cycles, was carried out with a sample-barcoded 5' primer and a J-beta primer mix. TCRdb independently ran MiXCR on the 5' RACE reads; one entry per CDR3 protein. The table has some 1.5 million distinct CDR3 sequences, 28% seen once; the top ten hold 7.7%. The sequenced material came from blood. Receptors originate from a woman in her thirties in good health.

CDR3 region: CASSPLSSHQGSNQPQHF. The CDR3 DNA is TGTGCCAGCAGCCCGCTTTCTTCCCACCAGGGTAGCAATCAGCCCCAGCATTTT. The rearrangement links TRBV7-6 to TRBJ1-5; TRBD1 might be the D (5 bases). V lost 5 bases to trimming and J lost 0 bases, with 20 bases between them. Per germline, CDR1 SGHVS and CDR2 FNYEAQ. This CDR3 region has 18 residues.

This clonotype has ten or more counts. The V gene is TRBV28, the J gene TRBJ2-7; D is possibly TRBD1 or TRBD2 (5 bases each). V lost 8 bases and J 0 bases, leaving 11 bases between the germline ends. This CDR3 comprises 13 residues. Germline CDR1 is MDHEN and CDR2 is SYDVKM. For the CDR3, the DNA is TGTGCCAGCCAGGACGGGACCTCCTACGAGCAGTACTTC. Translated: CASQDGTSYEQYF.

This clonotype was observed a single time. The gene calls are TRBV24-1 and TRBJ1-1; tentative D call: TRBD1 (6 bases). V was clipped by 9 bases and J by 8 bases, with 12 bases between them. CDR3 length: 11 residues. The V gene's germline CDR1 is KGHDR and CDR2 SFDVKD. As DNA, the CDR3 is TGTGCCACCCAGGCGGGGGCGGAAGCTTTCTTT. Translation gives CATQAGAEAFF.

About this clonotype: A much larger clone differs from this one at a single base, so this may be a read error. This chain links TRBV7-9 with TRBJ2-3; 13 bases fit TRBD2. This CDR3 contains 15 residues. From germline, CDR1 is SEHNR and CDR2 FQNEAQ (reference sequence). CDR3 region: CASNLRLAGGDTQYF. CDR3 in DNA: TGTGCCAGCAACTTACGACTAGCGGGAGGAGATACGCAGTATTTT.

The CDR3 sequence: CASSFLFGTGELFF. The CDR3 nucleotides are TGTGCCAGCAGCTTTCTATTCGGTACCGGGGAGCTGTTTTTT. The chain combines TRBV7-2 with TRBJ2-2, with no clear D. Per the germline V gene, CDR1 is SGHTA and CDR2 is FQGNSA. The CDR3 covers 14 residues. Trimming stripped 3 bases from V and 5 bases from J, with 10 bases between.

V usage is TRBV21-1 and J usage is TRBJ2-7; the D segment call TRBD1 is taken from the table without a DNA check. TRBV21-1 is listed as a pseudogene. The CDR3 is 14 amino acids. The DNA for the CDR3 is TGTGCCACCTGCCCGGACAGGGCGAATTACGAGCAGTACTTC. Its protein product is CATCPDRANYEQYF.

The CDR3 DNA is TGTGCCTGGAGTTTGGACTACGAGCAGTACTTC. Protein: CAWSLDYEQYF. This chain links TRBV30 with TRBJ2-7; D gene ambiguous. Trimming took off 2 bases at V and 3 bases at J, with 5 bases between the two ends. Germline V lookup: CDR1 GTSNPN, CDR2 SVGIG (reference sequence). The CDR3 runs to 11 residues.

This clonotype has a handful of counts. V usage is TRBV24-1 and J usage is TRBJ2-3; D is uncertain. With 5 bases removed from V and 5 bases from J, the gap between germline ends came to 19 bases. Germline CDR1 KGHDR, CDR2 SFDVKD. The CDR3 loop spans 16 amino acids. CDR3 protein: CATSGRPQTVRDTQYF. DNA for the CDR3: TGTGCCACCAGTGGCCGGCCTCAAACCGTCCGAGATACGCAGTATTTT.

Remarks on this clonotype: The junction does not match germline at one end; this may be a read error. The rearrangement links TRBV7-2 to TRBJ2-3; TRBD1 is a possible D gene (5 bases). The germline V gene has CDR1 SGHTA and CDR2 FQGNSA. The CDR3 contains 16 residues. CDR3 in amino acids: CACSFKDTLSTDTQYF. DNA for the CDR3: TGTGCCTGCAGCTTTAAGGACACTCTAAGCACAGATACTCAGTATTTT.

About this clonotype: A clone one base away is much larger, so this may be a read error. The CDR3 protein is CASSSGDHYGQYF. In DNA form, the CDR3 reads TGTGCCAGCAGCTCCGGGGATCACTACGGGCAGTACTTC. The V and J genes are TRBV5-5 and TRBJ2-7; tentatively, D is TRBD2 (5 bases). Germline V gene data show CDR1 as SGHKS and CDR2 as YYEKEE (reference sequence). The CDR3 has 13 residues.

This clonotype has only a few counts. In DNA, the CDR3 is TGTGCCAGCAGCTGGGGACAGGCTAACTCCTATAATTCACCCCTCCACTTT. Translating gives CASSWGQANSYNSPLHF. The rearrangement joins TRBV6-6 to TRBJ1-6, with 8 bases that match TRBD1. V gave up 6 bases and J gave up 0 bases; unmatched junction bases: 7. This CDR3 is built from 17 residues. Germline loops: CDR1 MNHNY, CDR2 SVGAGI (reference sequence).

This clonotype has more than one count but fewer than ten. V gene TRBV9 combines with J gene TRBJ2-1, with TRBD2 matching over 10 bases. The CDR3 covers 16 residues. CDR1 is SGDLS and CDR2 is YYNGEE in the germline V gene. V lost 3 bases, J lost 1 base, and 4 bases stayed unmatched. CDR3 DNA sequence: TGTGCCAGCAGCGAGACTAGCGGGTTTTCCTACAATGAGCAGTTCTTC. Residues: CASSETSGFSYNEQFF.

This chain joins TRBV5-1 and TRBJ2-1, with 7 bases identical to TRBD2. The germline V gene encodes CDR1 SGHRS and CDR2 YFSETQ. The CDR3 spans 15 residues. The ends lost 4 bases at V and 1 base at J; junction bases unmatched: 5. CDR3 nucleotides: TGCGCCAGCAGCAGCCGGGGGGATTCCTACAATGAGCAGTTCTTC. Residues: CASSSRGDSYNEQFF. Using reference TRBV5-1 and TRBJ2-1 for the parts outside the CDR3, the full variable domain is KAGVTQTPRYLIKTRGQQVTLSCSPISGHRSVSWYQQTPGQGLQFLFEYFSETQRNKGNFPGRFSGRQFSNSRSEMNVSTLELGDSALYLCASSSRGDSYNEQFFGPGTRLTVL.

This chain connects TRBV6-2 or TRBV6-3 to TRBJ2-4, with 8 bases fitting TRBD1. Trimming removed 5 bases from V and 13 bases from J; junction bases left unmatched: 10. Germline V gives CDR1 MNHEY, CDR2 SVGEGT. The length of the CDR3 is 13 residues. As DNA, the CDR3 is TGTGCCAGCAGTGGACAGGGAAACAATGAGCAGTACTTC. Residues: CASSGQGNNEQYF.

The rearrangement joins TRBV20-1 to TRBJ2-4; 9 bases fit TRBD2. From germline, CDR1 is DFQATT and CDR2 SNEGSKA (reference sequence). The V segment lost 5 bases and the J segment 0 bases; nucleotides outside the gene matches: 8. The CDR3 is made up of 16 amino acids. The CDR3 DNA reads TGCAGTGCTTCGTGGCAGCGGGGGGTAGCCAAAAACATTCAGTACTTC. Residues: CSASWQRGVAKNIQYF.

CDR3 nucleotide sequence: TGTGCCAGCAGACAGTTCCAGGCAGGGTTTCTCTACGAGCAGTACTTC. This gives the protein CASRQFQAGFLYEQYF. This chain links TRBV5-8 with TRBJ2-7, with a possible D match to TRBD1 (5 bases). The V gene's germline CDR1 is SGHTS and CDR2 YDEGEE. The V and J ends lost 5 bases and 3 bases respectively, with 21 bases between them. The CDR3 spans 16 residues.

This clonotype was seen a few times. The J gene is TRBJ2-1, the V gene TRBV5-1; 10 nucleotides line up with TRBD2. Trimming at V came to 4 bases and at J to 8 bases, leaving 6 bases not matched to a gene. This CDR3 region has 14 residues. The germline gives CDR1 SGHRS, CDR2 YFSETQ. In nucleotides, the CDR3 is TGCGCCAGCAGCCGACAGCGGGAGGGCGATGAGCAGTTCTTC. Translation gives CASSRQREGDEQFF. The full variable domain, with the rest looked up from reference TRBV5-1 and TRBJ2-1, is KAGVTQTPRYLIKTRGQQVTLSCSPISGHRSVSWYQQTPGQGLQFLFEYFSETQRNKGNFPGRFSGRQFSNSRSEMNVSTLELGDSALYLCASSRQREGDEQFFGPGTRLTVL.

This clonotype has ten or more counts. V usage is TRBV29-1 and J usage is TRBJ2-1; 8 bases fit TRBD2. The CDR3 runs to 17 residues. The V gene's germline CDR1 is SQVTM and CDR2 ANQGSEA. The V and J ends lost 5 bases and 7 bases, in that order; junction bases with no gene match: 19. The CDR3 region is CSVTGISAGGLKNEQFF. The CDR3 DNA follows: TGCAGCGTTACAGGGATTTCGGCGGGAGGTTTAAAGAATGAGCAGTTCTTC.

V usage is TRBV20-1 and J usage is TRBJ1-6; D remains unclear. The V end was cut by 5 bases, the J end by 14 bases, with 13 bases between. CDR3 length: 11 amino acids. Germline assignment: CDR1 DFQATT and CDR2 SNEGSKA (reference sequence). In nucleotides, the CDR3 is TGCAGTGCTTTCGGCAGGATGTCCCTCCACTTT. It specifies CSAFGRMSLHF.

This chain connects TRBV18 to TRBJ2-7; D is undetermined. Germline lookup yields CDR1 KGHSH and CDR2 LQKENI. The ends were cut back, 3 bases at V and 3 bases at J, with 9 bases in the middle. This CDR3 has 13 residues. In DNA, the CDR3 is TGTGCCAGCTCACCTAGTCCGAACTACGAGCAGTACTTC. It translates to CASSPSPNYEQYF.

This rearrangement joins TRBV7-6 to TRBJ2-1; no firm D call. Germline CDR1 reads SGHVS; CDR2 reads FNYEAQ. The length of the CDR3 is 13 residues. With 5 bases removed from V and 10 bases from J, the gap between germline ends came to 15 bases. CDR3 DNA sequence: TGTGCCAGCAGCCCTTTTCTCGGTGGGGAGCAGTTCTTC. This encodes CASSPFLGGEQFF.

This clonotype has only one observation. This sequence joins TRBV5-5 and TRBJ2-7; D gene ambiguous. The CDR3 totals 14 residues. From germline, CDR1 is SGHKS and CDR2 YYEKEE (reference sequence). Deletions cut 5 bases from V and 4 bases from J, with 16 bases between. DNA of the CDR3: TGTGCCAGCAGATCAGCCACCAGCCGGTACGAGCAGTACTTC. It is translated as CASRSATSRYEQYF.

V usage is TRBV11-2 and J usage is TRBJ2-7; TRBD1 matches at 11 bases. The germline V gene has CDR1 SGHAT and CDR2 FQNNGV. V was clipped by 1 base and J by 10 bases; unmatched bases: 6. The CDR3 length is 14 residues. CDR3 sequence: CASSLVGQGAGQYF. The CDR3 nucleotides are TGTGCCAGCAGCTTAGTAGGACAGGGGGCAGGACAGTACTTC.

This clonotype showed up just a few times. J is TRBJ2-1 and V is TRBV7-2, with D perhaps TRBD2 (6 bases). The germline CDR1 and CDR2 sequences are SGHTA and FQGNSA. This CDR3 has 16 amino acids. Trimming removed 5 bases from V and 2 bases from J, with 16 bases in between. The CDR3 bases are TGTGCCAGCAGCCTGCGACCTAGCGTGGCCTACAATGAGCAGTTCTTC. It codes for CASSLRPSVAYNEQFF.

V gene TRBV29-1 combines with J gene TRBJ1-5; the D is unclear. Between the trimmed V and J ends, which lost 3 bases and 3 bases, there was a span of 9 bases. CDR3 length: 13 amino acids. Per germline, CDR1 SQVTM and CDR2 ANQGSEA. The CDR3 coding sequence is TGCAGCGTTGAGATGACCCCCAATCAGCCCCAGCATTTT. Its translation: CSVEMTPNQPQHF. Filled out from reference TRBV29-1 and TRBJ1-5, the complete variable domain reads SAVISQKPSRDICQRGTSLTIQCQVDSQVTMMFWYRQQPGQSLTLIATANQGSEATYESGFVIDKFPISRPNLTFSTLTVSNMSPEDSSIYLCSVEMTPNQPQHFGDGTRLSIL.

This chain links TRBV5-1 with TRBJ2-1; perhaps D is TRBD1 or TRBD2 (5 bases each). V was shortened by 3 bases and J by 7 bases, with 14 bases between the two germline ends. CDR1 is SGHRS and CDR2 is YFSETQ in the germline V gene. The CDR3 is 14 residues long. The CDR3 reads CASSSVGDENEQFF. The CDR3 DNA reads TGCGCCAGCAGCTCGGTAGGGGACGAGAATGAGCAGTTCTTC. Full variable domain (outside the CDR3, taken from reference TRBV5-1 and TRBJ2-1): KAGVTQTPRYLIKTRGQQVTLSCSPISGHRSVSWYQQTPGQGLQFLFEYFSETQRNKGNFPGRFSGRQFSNSRSEMNVSTLELGDSALYLCASSSVGDENEQFFGPGTRLTVL.